A single sample gave rise to the 24 T cell receptor beta chains below, sequenced in a study of shared clonotypes between healthy human individuals. Sequencing used immunoSEQ multiplex PCR; TCRdb keeps in-frame clones, though not all of them. Of 2 million to 2.5 million clones listed, over 85% are singletons. The sequencing input was naive CD4+ T cells from PBMCs. Subset: CD45RA+ positively selected. All receptors come from a man between 18 and 29 years old in good health. Some clones in this sample may be carry-over from other donors' samples.

The chain joins TRBV28 to TRBJ1-5; 7 bases map to TRBD1. Germline V gene data show CDR1 as MDHEN and CDR2 as SYDVKM. CDR3 length equals 14 residues. V trimming: 4 bases; J trimming: 5 bases; junction bases outside the gene matches: 5. The CDR3 here is CASSSGQTDQPQHF. The CDR3, as DNA: TGTGCCAGCAGTTCGGGACAGACAGATCAGCCCCAGCATTTT.

This chain connects TRBV9 to TRBJ2-2; D possibly corresponds to TRBD1 (6 bases). The CDR3 covers 17 residues. The V end was cut by 0 bases, the J end by 3 bases, with 15 bases between. Per the germline V gene, CDR1 is SGDLS and CDR2 is YYNGEE. The CDR3 nucleotides read TGTGCCAGCAGCGTAGCTTCACAGGGATTATACACCGGGGAGCTGTTTTTT. Its translation is CASSVASQGLYTGELFF.

On this clone itself: In the same sample, other DNA sequences code for this CDR3. J is TRBJ2-7 and V is TRBV30, with unresolved D. Germline CDR1 reads GTSNPN; CDR2 reads SVGIG (reference sequence). V lost 0 bases and J 3 bases, leaving 3 bases between the germline ends. This CDR3 has 11 amino acids. The CDR3 DNA reads as TGTGCCTGGAGTGTCTACTACGAGCAGTACTTC. Protein: CAWSVYYEQYF.

In this sample, this clone turned up a few times. The same CDR3 can be traced to other DNA sequences in this sample. This chain joins TRBV27 and TRBJ1-2; D is possibly TRBD1 (5 bases). The germline V gene encodes CDR1 MNHEY and CDR2 SMNVEV (reference sequence). The CDR3 consists of 12 residues. V lost 6 bases and J lost 3, with 8 bases in between. The CDR3 region has the DNA TGTGCCAGCAGGAGGGGAGACTATGGCTACACCTTC. It encodes CASRRGDYGYTF.

This clone has a single count. The rearrangement uses TRBV9 and TRBJ2-3; no definite D call. The CDR3 has 12 residues. V dropped 0 bases and J dropped 6 bases, with 5 bases sitting between them. Germline assignment: CDR1 SGDLS and CDR2 YYNGEE. The CDR3 sequence: CASSVAIDTQYF. The CDR3, as DNA: TGTGCCAGCAGCGTAGCCATCGATACGCAGTATTTT.

Only one count was recorded for this clone. J is TRBJ2-7 and V is TRBV12-2; the table's D call, TRBD2, has no DNA check behind it. TRBV12-2 corresponds to a pseudogene. CDR3 length: 16 residues. The CDR3 sequence: CASRLYSRRAAYEQYF. The CDR3 DNA reads as TGTGCAAGTCGCTTATATTCTAGGCGGGCGGCCTACGAGCAGTACTTC.

This clone has only one observation. The chain recombines TRBV28 with TRBJ2-3; TRBD2 matches 11 bases. The CDR3 loop spans 18 amino acids. V lost 6 bases and J lost 2; bases outside the gene matches: 13. Germline-derived CDR1 and CDR2 are MDHEN and SYDVKM. CDR3 DNA sequence: TGTGCCAGCAGCTTAACACTAGGACTAGCGGGCTACACAGATACGCAGTATTTT. This encodes CASSLTLGLAGYTDTQYF.

The genes are TRBV7-6 and TRBJ1-5; D is unresolved. The V end was cut by 1 base, the J end by 11 bases, with 12 bases between. CDR1 and CDR2 from the germline V gene are SGHVS and FNYEAQ. The length of the CDR3 is 13 residues. As DNA, the CDR3 is TGTGCCAGCAGCTTAGGGGCGCGCAGGACCCAGCATTTT. Protein sequence: CASSLGARRTQHF.

The rearrangement links TRBV7-3 to TRBJ1-6; maybe TRBD1 (5 bases). CDR1 and CDR2 (germline): SGHTA, FQGTGA. The V and J ends lost 2 bases and 7 bases respectively, with 12 bases between them. CDR3 length equals 15 residues. This CDR3 reads CASSLQQGGNSPLHF. Here the CDR3 DNA reads TGTGCCAGCAGCTTACAGCAGGGCGGGAATTCACCCCTCCACTTT.

The chain has TRBV7-3 and TRBJ2-1, with TRBD2 as a possible D gene (6 bases). The CDR3 has 16 residues. Germline V gene data show CDR1 as SGHTA and CDR2 as FQGTGA. Trimming shortened V by 5 bases and J by 2 bases, and 16 bases separated the two germline ends. The CDR3 DNA sequence: TGTGCCAGCAGCCGAGGAGGGGAAGGAACCTACAATGAGCAGTTCTTC. This translates into CASSRGGEGTYNEQFF.

This clone was found a few times. The J gene is TRBJ1-2, the V gene TRBV20-1, with a tentative D call TRBD1 (6 bases). The CDR3 totals 11 residues. V shed 7 bases and J shed 8 bases, with 14 bases lying between them. Per germline, CDR1 DFQATT and CDR2 SNEGSKA (reference sequence). This CDR3 is CSGSKGDGYTF. CDR3 DNA: TGCAGTGGCTCGAAGGGGGACGGCTACACCTTC.

The chain recombines TRBV28 with TRBJ1-3; D remains unclear. Germline CDR1 is MDHEN and CDR2 is SYDVKM. Trimming removed 5 bases from V and 0 bases from J, with 8 bases in between. The CDR3 spans 14 residues. As DNA, the CDR3 is TGTGCCAGCAGTCAGGCGAGCTCTGGAAACACCATATATTTT. Translating it yields CASSQASSGNTIYF. Full variable domain (missing parts from reference TRBV28 and TRBJ1-3): DVKVTQSSRYLVKRTGEKVFLECVQDMDHENMFWYRQDPGLGLRLIYFSYDVKMKEKGDIPEGYSVSREKKERFSLILESASTNQTSMYLCASSQASSGNTIYFGEGSWLTVV.

This chain joins TRBV28 and TRBJ1-4; D is unresolved. Trimming took 6 bases from V and 4 from J, leaving 6 bases between them. Germline CDR1 is MDHEN and CDR2 is SYDVKM. The CDR3 covers 12 residues. CDR3 in DNA: TGTGCCAGCAGCCTCATTAATGAAAAACTGTTTTTT. It yields the protein CASSLINEKLFF.

The V and J genes are TRBV7-2 and TRBJ1-1, with 9 bases fitting TRBD1. The CDR3 runs 13 residues. Germline trimming cut 1 base from V and 9 bases from J; bases unmatched to any gene: 3. From germline, CDR1 is SGHTA and CDR2 FQGNSA. CDR3 amino acids: CASSLEQGAQAFF. The CDR3 DNA reads as TGTGCCAGCAGCTTAGAACAGGGGGCGCAAGCTTTCTTT.

The chain combines TRBV5-1 with TRBJ2-6, with 9 bases aligning to TRBD1. The CDR3 is made up of 18 amino acids. Germline CDR1 and CDR2: SGHRS and YFSETQ. Losses at the gene ends were 4 bases for V and 0 bases for J; bases not matched to a gene: 8. The CDR3 sequence is CASSTRTGDLSGANVLTF. Here the CDR3 DNA reads TGCGCCAGCAGCACGAGGACAGGGGACCTCTCTGGGGCCAACGTCCTGACTTTC.

The chain links TRBV5-1 to TRBJ1-1; D not resolved. Per the germline V gene, CDR1 is SGHRS and CDR2 is YFSETQ. Trimming left V 5 bases short and J 2 bases short, with 10 bases between. CDR3 size: 13 residues. The CDR3 reads CASSRLSNTEAFF. CDR3 sequence (DNA): TGCGCCAGCAGTCGTCTAAGTAACACTGAAGCTTTCTTT.

V and J are TRBV19 and TRBJ2-7, with TRBD1 matching 9 bases. V gave up 5 bases and J gave up 5 bases; unmatched junction bases: 13. Per germline, CDR1 LNHDA and CDR2 SQIVND (reference sequence). This CDR3 has 16 residues. The CDR3 DNA reads TGTGCCAGTAGTCAACCCCGGGGACAGGGACTCAACGAGCAGTACTTC. This gives the protein CASSQPRGQGLNEQYF.

The gene calls are TRBV18 and TRBJ2-1; TRBD2 matches at 9 bases. This CDR3 has 16 residues. Looked up from germline, CDR1 is KGHSH and CDR2 is LQKENI. The V segment lost 3 bases and the J segment 6 bases; nucleotides outside the gene matches: 9. The CDR3 loop reads CASSPLLGGRANEQFF. For the CDR3, the DNA is TGTGCCAGCTCACCCTTATTGGGCGGGAGGGCCAATGAGCAGTTCTTC.

V usage is TRBV27 and J usage is TRBJ1-2; 7 nucleotides match TRBD1. This CDR3 is built from 15 residues. Germline-derived CDR1 and CDR2 are MNHEY and SMNVEV (reference sequence). The V gene end was trimmed by 5 bases and the J gene end by 6 bases; junction bases not matched to a gene: 12. Here the CDR3 reads CASSPPRTGRDGYTF. CDR3 DNA: TGTGCCAGCAGTCCACCTCGGACAGGCCGCGATGGCTACACCTTC.

The chain is built from TRBV15 and TRBJ2-1; tentatively, D is TRBD2 (5 bases). The V gene lost 0 bases and the J gene lost 10 bases, with 13 bases spanning the gap. This CDR3 contains 14 residues. Germline assignment: CDR1 LNHNV and CDR2 YYDKDF (reference sequence). CDR3 residues: CATSRDQGEREQFF. In DNA form, the CDR3 reads TGTGCCACCAGCAGAGATCAAGGAGAGCGGGAGCAGTTCTTC.

For this clone: The sample holds other DNA sequences that translate to the same CDR3. V and J are TRBV29-1 and TRBJ1-1, with D possibly matching TRBD1 (6 bases). CDR1 and CDR2 from the germline V gene are SQVTM and ANQGSEA. V lost 1 base to trimming and J lost 0 bases, with 6 bases between them. CDR3 length equals 13 residues. CDR3 protein: CSVEGQVNTEAFF. CDR3 bases: TGCAGCGTTGAAGGACAGGTGAACACTGAAGCTTTCTTT.

The chain has TRBV28 and TRBJ1-2; a possible D gene is TRBD1 (5 bases). This CDR3 contains 12 residues. CDR1 MDHEN and CDR2 SYDVKM come from the germline V gene. V lost 8 bases and J 6 bases, leaving 13 bases between the germline ends. The CDR3 loop is CASAGGGNGYTF. The CDR3 region has the DNA TGTGCCAGCGCTGGCGGGGGAAATGGCTACACCTTC.

The V call is TRBV11-2, the J call TRBJ2-4, with 8 bases lining up with TRBD2. V dropped 5 bases and J dropped 6; count of bases not matched to a gene: 6. The CDR3 runs to 14 residues. In germline, CDR1 is SGHAT, CDR2 FQNNGV. Here the CDR3 DNA reads TGTGCCAGCAGCCAAGAGCGGGGGATAAACATTCAGTACTTC. Encoded protein: CASSQERGINIQYF.

Turning to this clone: The sample carries other DNA sequences with the same CDR3. The chain employs TRBV30 and TRBJ2-7, with 8 positions matching TRBD1. CDR1 is GTSNPN, CDR2 SVGIG, per germline (reference sequence). V shed 0 bases, J shed 0 bases, and the junction held 1 base outside the gene matches. This CDR3 spans 14 amino acids. In nucleotides, the CDR3 is TGTGCCTGGAGTGTAGGGACAGGCTCCTACGAGCAGTACTTC. This gives the protein CAWSVGTGSYEQYF.